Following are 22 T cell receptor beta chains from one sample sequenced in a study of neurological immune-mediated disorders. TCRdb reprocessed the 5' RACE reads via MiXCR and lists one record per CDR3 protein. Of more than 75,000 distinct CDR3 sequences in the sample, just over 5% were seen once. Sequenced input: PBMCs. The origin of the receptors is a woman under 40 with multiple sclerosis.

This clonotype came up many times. CDR3 in amino acids: CSAVGSATDTQYF. DNA for the CDR3: TGCAGTGCTGTGGGCAGCGCCACAGATACGCAGTATTTT. The chain recombines TRBV20-1 with TRBJ2-3; D not certain. Germline-derived CDR1 and CDR2 are DFQATT and SNEGSKA (reference sequence). V lost 5 bases, J lost 2 bases, and 11 bases lay in between. The CDR3 totals 13 residues.

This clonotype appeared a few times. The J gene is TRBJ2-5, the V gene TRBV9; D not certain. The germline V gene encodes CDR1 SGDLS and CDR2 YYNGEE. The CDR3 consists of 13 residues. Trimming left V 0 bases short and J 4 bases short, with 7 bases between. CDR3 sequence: CASSVADGETQYF. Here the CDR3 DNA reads TGTGCCAGCAGCGTAGCAGATGGAGAGACCCAGTACTTC.

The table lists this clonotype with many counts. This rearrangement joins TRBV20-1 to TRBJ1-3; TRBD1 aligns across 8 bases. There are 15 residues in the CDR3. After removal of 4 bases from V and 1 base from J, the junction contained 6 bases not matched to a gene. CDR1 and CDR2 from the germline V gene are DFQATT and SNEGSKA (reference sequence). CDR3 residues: CSAMPGQASGNTIYF. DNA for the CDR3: TGCAGTGCTATGCCGGGACAGGCATCTGGAAACACCATATATTTT.

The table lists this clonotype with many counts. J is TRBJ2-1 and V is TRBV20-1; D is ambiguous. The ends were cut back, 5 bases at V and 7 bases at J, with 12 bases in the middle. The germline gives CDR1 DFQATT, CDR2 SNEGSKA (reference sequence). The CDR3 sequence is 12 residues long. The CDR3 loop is CSAPTNPNEQFF. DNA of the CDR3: TGCAGTGCTCCGACCAACCCGAATGAGCAGTTCTTC.

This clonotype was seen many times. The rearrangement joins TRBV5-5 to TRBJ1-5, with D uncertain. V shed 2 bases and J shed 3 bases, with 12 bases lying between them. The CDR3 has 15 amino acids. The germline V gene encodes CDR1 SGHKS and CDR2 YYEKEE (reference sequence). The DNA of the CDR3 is TGTGCCAGCAGCTTATTGTTAGGACCCAATCAGCCCCAGCATTTT. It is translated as CASSLLLGPNQPQHF.

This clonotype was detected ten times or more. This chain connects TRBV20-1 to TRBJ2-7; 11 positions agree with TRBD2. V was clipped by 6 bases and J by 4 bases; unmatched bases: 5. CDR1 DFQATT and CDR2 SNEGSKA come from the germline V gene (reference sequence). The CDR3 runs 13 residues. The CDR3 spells CSAIGTSGYEQYF. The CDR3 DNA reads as TGCAGTGCAATCGGGACTAGCGGTTACGAGCAGTACTTC.

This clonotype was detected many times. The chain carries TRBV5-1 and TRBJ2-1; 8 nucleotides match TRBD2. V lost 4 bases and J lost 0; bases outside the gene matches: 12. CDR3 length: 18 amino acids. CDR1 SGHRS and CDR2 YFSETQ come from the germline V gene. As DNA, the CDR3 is TGCGCCAGCAGCACGAATCCGGGGGGGCTCAGCTCCTACAATGAGCAGTTCTTC. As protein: CASSTNPGGLSSYNEQFF.

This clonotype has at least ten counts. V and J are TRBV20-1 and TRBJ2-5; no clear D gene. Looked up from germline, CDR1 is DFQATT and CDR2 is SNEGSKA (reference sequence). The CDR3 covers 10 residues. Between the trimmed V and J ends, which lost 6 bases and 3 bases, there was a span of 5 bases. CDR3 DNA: TGCAGTGCCATCGAAGAGACCCAGTACTTC. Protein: CSAIEETQYF.

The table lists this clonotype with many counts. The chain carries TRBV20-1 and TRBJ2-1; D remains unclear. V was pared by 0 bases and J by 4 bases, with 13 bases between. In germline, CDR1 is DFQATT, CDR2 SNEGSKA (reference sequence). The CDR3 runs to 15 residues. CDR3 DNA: TGCAGTGCTAGAGATCATGACCTCTGGTACAATGAGCAGTTCTTC. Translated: CSARDHDLWYNEQFF.

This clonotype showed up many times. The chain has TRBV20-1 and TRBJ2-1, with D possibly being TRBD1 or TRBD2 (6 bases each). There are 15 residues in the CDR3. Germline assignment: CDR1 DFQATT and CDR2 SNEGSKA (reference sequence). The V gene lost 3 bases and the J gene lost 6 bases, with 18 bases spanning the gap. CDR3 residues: CSASLARGLGNEQFF. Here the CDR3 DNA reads TGCAGTGCTAGTTTGGCCCGGGGGCTCGGCAATGAGCAGTTCTTC.

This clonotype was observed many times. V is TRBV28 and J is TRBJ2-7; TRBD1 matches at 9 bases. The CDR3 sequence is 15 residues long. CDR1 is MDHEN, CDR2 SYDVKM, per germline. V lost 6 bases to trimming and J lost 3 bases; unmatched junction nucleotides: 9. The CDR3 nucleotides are TGTGCCAGCAGGATTACGGGACAGGGAGACTACGAGCAGTACTTC. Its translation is CASRITGQGDYEQYF.

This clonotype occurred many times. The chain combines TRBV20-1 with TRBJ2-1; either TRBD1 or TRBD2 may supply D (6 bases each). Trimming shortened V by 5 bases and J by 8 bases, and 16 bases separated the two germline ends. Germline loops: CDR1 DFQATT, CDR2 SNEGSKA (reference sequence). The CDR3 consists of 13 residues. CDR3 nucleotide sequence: TGCAGTGCTCCGAAGGGGGGCGGGGATGAGCAGTTCTTC. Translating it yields CSAPKGGGDEQFF.

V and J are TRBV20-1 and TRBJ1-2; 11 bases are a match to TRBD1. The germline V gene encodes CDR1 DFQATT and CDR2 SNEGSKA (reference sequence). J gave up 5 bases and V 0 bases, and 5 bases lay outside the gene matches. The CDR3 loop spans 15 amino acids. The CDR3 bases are TGCAGTGCTAGAGAGCTGGACAGGGGGCGGTATGGCTACACCTTC. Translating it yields CSARELDRGRYGYTF.

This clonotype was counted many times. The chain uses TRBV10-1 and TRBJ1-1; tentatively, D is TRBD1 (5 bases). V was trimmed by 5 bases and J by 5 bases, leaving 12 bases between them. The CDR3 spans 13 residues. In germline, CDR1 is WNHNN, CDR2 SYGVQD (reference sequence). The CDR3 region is CASSPGSWTEAFF. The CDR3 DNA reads TGCGCCAGCAGTCCAGGGTCTTGGACTGAAGCTTTCTTT.

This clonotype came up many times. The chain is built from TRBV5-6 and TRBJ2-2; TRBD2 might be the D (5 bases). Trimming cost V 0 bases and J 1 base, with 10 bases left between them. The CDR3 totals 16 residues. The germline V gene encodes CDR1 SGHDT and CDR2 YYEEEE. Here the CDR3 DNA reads TGTGCCAGCAGCTTGGGTCTAGCTTGGAACACCGGGGAGCTGTTTTTT. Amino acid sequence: CASSLGLAWNTGELFF.

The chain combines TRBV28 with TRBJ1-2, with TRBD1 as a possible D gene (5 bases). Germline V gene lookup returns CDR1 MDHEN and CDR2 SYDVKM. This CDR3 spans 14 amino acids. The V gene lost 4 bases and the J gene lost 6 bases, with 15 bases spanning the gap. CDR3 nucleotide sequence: TGTGCCAGCAGTTCCGTGGAGGGGCTGAATGGCTACACCTTC. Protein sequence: CASSSVEGLNGYTF.

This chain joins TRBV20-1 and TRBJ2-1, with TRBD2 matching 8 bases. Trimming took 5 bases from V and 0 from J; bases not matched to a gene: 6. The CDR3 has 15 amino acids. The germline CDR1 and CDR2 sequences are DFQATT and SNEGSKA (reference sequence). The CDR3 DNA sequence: TGCAGTGCTGCAGCGGGGGCAAGCTCCTACAATGAGCAGTTCTTC. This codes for CSAAAGASSYNEQFF.

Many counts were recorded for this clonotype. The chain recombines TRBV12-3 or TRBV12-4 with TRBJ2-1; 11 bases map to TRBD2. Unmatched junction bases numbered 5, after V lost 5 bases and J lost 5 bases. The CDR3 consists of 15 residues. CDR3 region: CASSRLAGGNNEQFF. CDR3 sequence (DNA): TGTGCCAGCAGTCGCCTAGCGGGGGGTAACAATGAGCAGTTCTTC.

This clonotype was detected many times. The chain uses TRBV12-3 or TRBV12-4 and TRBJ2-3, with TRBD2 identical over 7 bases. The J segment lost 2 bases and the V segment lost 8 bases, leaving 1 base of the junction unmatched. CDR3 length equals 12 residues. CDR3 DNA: TGTGCCAGCCGGGGGGACACAGATACGCAGTATTTT. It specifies CASRGDTDTQYF.

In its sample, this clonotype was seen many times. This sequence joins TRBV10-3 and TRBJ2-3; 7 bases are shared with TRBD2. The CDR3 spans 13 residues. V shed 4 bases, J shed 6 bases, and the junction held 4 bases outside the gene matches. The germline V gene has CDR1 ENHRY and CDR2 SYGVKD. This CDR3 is CAISGWGGDTQYF. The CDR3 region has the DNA TGTGCCATCAGTGGCTGGGGGGGGGATACGCAGTATTTT.

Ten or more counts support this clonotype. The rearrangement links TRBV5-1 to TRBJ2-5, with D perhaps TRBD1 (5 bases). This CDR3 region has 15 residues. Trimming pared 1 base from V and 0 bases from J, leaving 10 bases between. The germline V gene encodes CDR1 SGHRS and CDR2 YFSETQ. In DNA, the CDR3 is TGCGCCAGCAGCTTGAGCCACAGGTACCAAGAGACCCAGTACTTC. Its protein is CASSLSHRYQETQYF.

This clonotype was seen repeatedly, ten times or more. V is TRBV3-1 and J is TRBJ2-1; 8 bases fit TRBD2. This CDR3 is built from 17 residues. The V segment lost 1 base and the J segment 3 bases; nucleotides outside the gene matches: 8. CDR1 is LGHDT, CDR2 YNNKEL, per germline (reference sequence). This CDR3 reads CASSQVGGLDIYNEQFF. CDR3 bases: TGTGCCAGCAGCCAAGTAGGGGGACTAGATATCTACAATGAGCAGTTCTTC.